This T cell receptor (beta chain) stems from a study of CD8 T cells in ankylosing spondylitis. Study-wide results and limits: About eight highly homologous variants made up a TCR beta motif that seemed to typify ankylosing spondylitis blood.

The length of the CDR3 is 15 residues. V lost 5 bases and J lost 1; bases outside the gene matches: 8. Looked up from germline, CDR1 is SGHRS and CDR2 is YFSETQ. Making the TCR beta libraries involved quantitative 5'-RACE with molecular barcodes. Via MiXCR, TCRdb re-called the 5' RACE reads, giving one row per CDR3 protein. The sample includes hundreds of thousands of distinct CDR3 sequences, over 9.5% seen only once; the top ten take 0.51%. With regard to this clonotype: Its antigen is as yet unknown.

The chain joins TRBV5-1 to TRBJ2-5, with 7 nucleotides matching TRBD1. The sample consisted of blood, either unsorted or a sorted T cell fraction (not recorded which). The sequence was obtained from a male donor with ankylosing spondylitis. For the CDR3, the DNA is TGCGCCAGCAGGTCCGGGACAGCGATCCAAGAGACCCAGTACTTC. This gives the protein CASRSGTAIQETQYF. Variable domain in full (rest from reference TRBV5-1 and TRBJ2-5): KAGVTQTPRYLIKTRGQQVTLSCSPISGHRSVSWYQQTPGQGLQFLFEYFSETQRNKGNFPGRFSGRQFSNSRSEMNVSTLELGDSALYLCASRSGTAIQETQYFGPGTRLLVL.